This T cell receptor (beta chain) stems from a study of cytomegalovirus exposure and HLA in healthy donors. Study observations and caveats: Testing in vitro showed three CMV-associated chains specific for CMV antigens.

The donors belonged to the approximately 120-subject validation cohort, separate from the roughly 710-subject first cohort. The germline V gene encodes CDR1 MNHEY and CDR2 SMNVEV (reference sequence). V trimming: 4 bases; J trimming: 2 bases; junction bases outside the gene matches: 7. The CDR3 contains 15 residues. Clones were sequenced by immunoSEQ multiplex PCR, and TCRdb holds only the in-frame ones, with some missing. The data contain roughly 280,000 clones, 65% to 90% of them seen just once; the ten biggest clones take up roughly 1%. Of note for this clone: Antigen unknown.

The TCR originated in a woman under 30 in good health and CMV-seronegative. The chain combines TRBV27 with TRBJ2-7; 8 nucleotides match TRBD1. The source material was PBMCs. Here the CDR3 DNA reads TGTGCCAGCAGTTACGCGGGACAGGCTACCTACGAGCAGTACTTC. Residues: CASSYAGQATYEQYF.